This entry concerns a single T cell receptor beta chain. Its cognate antigen is unknown. Sorting was done in triplicate for each CD8+ T cell subset (about 330,000 cells each). Germline V lookup: CDR1 SGHVS, CDR2 FQNEAQ. The CDR3 has 15 residues. This specimen belongs to a study of CXCR3-negative and CXCR3-positive naive CD8 T cells. The study, taken as a whole, reports: Memory CD8+ cells showed much lower diversity, while both naive subsets were comparably high. The study found CXCR3 expression partially decreased after cryopreservation and ran most assays on fresh PBMCs.

UMI-labeled TRB cDNA libraries were prepared by 5' RACE. TCRdb re-called the 5' RACE reads and shows each CDR3 protein once, DNA omitted. The ten most abundant clones cover 13% to 15% of a sample with tens of thousands of distinct CDR3 sequences. The receptor was derived from a human donor in good health. Some clones in this sample may be carry-over from other donors' samples. The rearrangement joins TRBV7-8 to TRBJ2-7; the TRBD1 assignment by TCRdb is unverifiable without DNA. The sequenced sample was memory CD8+ T cells from blood. The CDR3 protein is CASSPVDRVLNEQYF. The whole variable domain, remainder taken from reference TRBV7-8 and TRBJ2-7, is GAGVSQSPRYKVAKRGQDVALRCDPISGHVSLFWYQQALGQGPEFLTYFQNEAQLDKSGLPSDRFFAERPEGSVSTLKIQRTQQEDSAVYLCASSPVDRVLNEQYFGPGTRLTVT.